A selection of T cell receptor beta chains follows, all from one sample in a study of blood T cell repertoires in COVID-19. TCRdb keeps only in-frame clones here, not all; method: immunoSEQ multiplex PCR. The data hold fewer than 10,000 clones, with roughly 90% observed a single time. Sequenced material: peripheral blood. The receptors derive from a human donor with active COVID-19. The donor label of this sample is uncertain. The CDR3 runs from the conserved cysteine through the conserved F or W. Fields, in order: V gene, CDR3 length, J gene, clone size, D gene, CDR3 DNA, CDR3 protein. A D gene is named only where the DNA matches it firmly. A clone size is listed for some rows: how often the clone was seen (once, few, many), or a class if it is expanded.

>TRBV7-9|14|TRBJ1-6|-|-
TGTGCCAGCAGCACCGGGATTCCTCATTCACCCCTCCACTTT
CASSTGIPHSPLHF
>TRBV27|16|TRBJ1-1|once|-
TGTGCCAGCAGTTTATCGTACGGGACTTTGAACACTGAAGCTTTCTTT
CASSLSYGTLNTEAFF
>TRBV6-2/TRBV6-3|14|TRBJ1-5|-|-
TGTGCCAGCAGTCTGCATAACGTAGCTTCGCCCCAGCATTTT
CASSLHNVASPQHF
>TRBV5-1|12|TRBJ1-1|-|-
TGCGCCAGCAGCTCCACCGGCACTGAAGCTTTCTTT
CASSSTGTEAFF
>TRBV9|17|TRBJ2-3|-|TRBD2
TGTGCCAGCAGCGTAGATCCTAGCGGGATGATGACAGATACGCAGTATTTT
CASSVDPSGMMTDTQYF
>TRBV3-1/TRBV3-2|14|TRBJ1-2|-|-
TGTGCCAGCAGCCAAGAGGCAGAATACTATGGCTACACCTTC
CASSQEAEYYGYTF
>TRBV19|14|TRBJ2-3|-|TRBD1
TGTGCCAGTAGAGCGGGACAGGGGACAGATACGCAGTATTTT
CASRAGQGTDTQYF
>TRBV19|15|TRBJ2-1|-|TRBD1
TGTGCCAGTAGTATAGGGACAGGGCACTACAATGAGCAGTTCTTC
CASSIGTGHYNEQFF
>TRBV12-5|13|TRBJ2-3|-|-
TGTGCTAGTGGTACAGGAGACACAGATACGCAGTATTTT
CASGTGDTDTQYF
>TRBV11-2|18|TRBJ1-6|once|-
TGTGCCAGCAGCTTAGGATTGGGGGGGGCCCAGAGAAATTCACCCCTCCACTTT
CASSLGLGGAQRNSPLHF
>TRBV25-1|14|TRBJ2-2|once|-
TGTGCCAGCAGTGAATACAGGGACACCGGGGAGCTGTTTTTT
CASSEYRDTGELFF
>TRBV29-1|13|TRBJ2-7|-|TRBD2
TGCAGCGTTGTAGCGGGGGGGCCATCCGAGCAGTACTTC
CSVVAGGPSEQYF
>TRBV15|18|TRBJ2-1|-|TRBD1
TGTGCCACCAGCAGATCCCGATACCAATGGGACAGCCTAAATGAGCAGTTCTTC
CATSRSRYQWDSLNEQFF
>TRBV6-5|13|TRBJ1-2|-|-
TGTGCCAGCAGTAACAACCGGGTATATGGCTACACCTTC
CASSNNRVYGYTF
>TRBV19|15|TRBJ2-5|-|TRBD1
TGTGCCAGTAGTATTACCGGGACAGGGGGAGAGACCCAGTACTTC
CASSITGTGGETQYF
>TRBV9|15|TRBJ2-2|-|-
TGTGCCAGCGGAAACAGGGCTCCGGGCACCGGGGAGCTGTTTTTT
CASGNRAPGTGELFF
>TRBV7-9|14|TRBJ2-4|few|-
TGTGCCAGCAGGAAGGACAGACCTAAAAACATTCAGTACTTC
CASRKDRPKNIQYF
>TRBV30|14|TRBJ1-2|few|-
TGTGCCTGGAGTCCCGGGGGGGCGTATTATGGCTACACCTTC
CAWSPGGAYYGYTF
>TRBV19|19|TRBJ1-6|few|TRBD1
TGTGCCAGCCGGAGATGGGGCAGGGGGCGCCCCGAGGCTCAATCACCCCTCCACTTT
CASRRWGRGRPEAQSPLHF
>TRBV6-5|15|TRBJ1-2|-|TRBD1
TGTGCCAGCAGTTACCAACTACAGGGGGGCGATGGCTACACCTTC
CASSYQLQGGDGYTF
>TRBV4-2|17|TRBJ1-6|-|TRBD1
TGTGCCAGCAAGGACAGGGGGCGAGGATCCTATAATTCACCCCTCCACTTT
CASKDRGRGSYNSPLHF
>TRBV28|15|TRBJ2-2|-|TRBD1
TGTGCCAGCAGTGTCGGACAGGGGGGGACCGGGGAGCTGTTTTTT
CASSVGQGGTGELFF
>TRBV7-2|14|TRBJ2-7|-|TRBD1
TGTGCCAGCAGCTTCGGACAGGGCTCCTACGAGCAGTACTTC
CASSFGQGSYEQYF
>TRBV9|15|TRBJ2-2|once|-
TGTGCCAGCAGCGCCCAGACAGTATCCACCGGGGAGCTGTTTTTT
CASSAQTVSTGELFF
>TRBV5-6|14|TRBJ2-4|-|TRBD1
TGTGCCAGCAGTTTTGGTCAGGGGGAATACATTCAGTACTTC
CASSFGQGEYIQYF
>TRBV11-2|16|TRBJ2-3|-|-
TGTGCCAGCAGCTTGATGCAGGGGTCCAGCACAGATACGCAGTATTTT
CASSLMQGSSTDTQYF
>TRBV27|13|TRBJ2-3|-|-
TGTGCCAGCAGTCTCCGCGCTGGAGATACGCAGTATTTT
CASSLRAGDTQYF
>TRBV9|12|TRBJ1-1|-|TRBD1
TGTGCCAGCAGCCTCAGGGGGGAGAGAGCTTTCTTT
CASSLRGERAFF
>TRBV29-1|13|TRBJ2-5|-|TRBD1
TGCAGCGTTGAAGTAGGGGGCTTTGAGACCCAGTACTTC
CSVEVGGFETQYF
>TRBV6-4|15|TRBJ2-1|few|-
TGTGCCAGCAGTGACTCCTCGGGCTCCTACAATGAGCAGTTCTTC
CASSDSSGSYNEQFF
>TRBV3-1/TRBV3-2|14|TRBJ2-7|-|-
TGTGCCAGCAGAAGCGGTACTAGGCACTCCGAGCAGTACTTC
CASRSGTRHSEQYF
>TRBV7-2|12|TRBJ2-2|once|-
TGTGCCAGCAGCACGGTCGGCGGGGAGCTGTTTTTT
CASSTVGGELFF
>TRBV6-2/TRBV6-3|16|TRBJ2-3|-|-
TGTGCCAGCAGTGTCCCCGTCCGGGGAAGCACAGATACGCAGTATTTT
CASSVPVRGSTDTQYF
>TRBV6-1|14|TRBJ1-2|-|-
TGTGCCAGCAGTGAATCATGGACAGCCTATGGCTACACCTTC
CASSESWTAYGYTF
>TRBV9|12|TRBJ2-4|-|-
TGTGCCAGCAGCCGAGGGAACAACATTCAGTACTTC
CASSRGNNIQYF
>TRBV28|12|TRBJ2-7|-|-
TGTGCCAGCAGACGGGGGACGTACGAGCAGTACTTC
CASRRGTYEQYF
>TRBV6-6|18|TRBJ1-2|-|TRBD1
TGTGCCAGCAGTCGAAACTCCCGGGACAGGGGGAATCGAGGGGGCTACACCTTC
CASSRNSRDRGNRGGYTF
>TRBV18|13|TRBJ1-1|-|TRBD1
TGTGCCAGCCAGGGACAGGCGAACACTGAAGCTTTCTTT
CASQGQANTEAFF
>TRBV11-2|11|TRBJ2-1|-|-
TGTGCCAGCAGCTTAGTATATGAGCAGTTCTTC
CASSLVYEQFF
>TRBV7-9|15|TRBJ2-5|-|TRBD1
TGTGCCAGCAGCTTTAACCAGGGGGCACGGGAGACCCAGTACTTC
CASSFNQGARETQYF
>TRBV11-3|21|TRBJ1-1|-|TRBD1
TGTGCCAGCAGCTTAGAACCCGACAGGGGGCAGATCCCCAAGGTGAACACTGAAGCTTTCTTT
CASSLEPDRGQIPKVNTEAFF